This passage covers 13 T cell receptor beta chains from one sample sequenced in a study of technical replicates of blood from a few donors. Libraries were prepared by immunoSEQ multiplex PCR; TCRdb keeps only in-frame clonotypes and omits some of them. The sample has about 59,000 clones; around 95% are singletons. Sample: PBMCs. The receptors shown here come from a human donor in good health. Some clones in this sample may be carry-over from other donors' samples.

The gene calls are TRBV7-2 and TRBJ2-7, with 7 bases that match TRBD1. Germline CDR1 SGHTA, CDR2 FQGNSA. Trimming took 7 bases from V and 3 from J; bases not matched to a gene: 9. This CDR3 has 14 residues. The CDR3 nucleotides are TGTGCCAGCACCCCGGGACAGATCAGCTACGAGCAGTACTTC. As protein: CASTPGQISYEQYF.

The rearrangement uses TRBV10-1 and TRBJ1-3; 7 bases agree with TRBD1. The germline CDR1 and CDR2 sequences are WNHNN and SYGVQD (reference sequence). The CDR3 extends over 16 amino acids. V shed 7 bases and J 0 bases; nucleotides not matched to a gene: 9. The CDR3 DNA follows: TGCGCCAGCACATCTCCCCGGGACAGCTCTGGAAACACCATATATTTT. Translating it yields CASTSPRDSSGNTIYF.

CDR3 in amino acids: CASSHRTGGSYEQYF. The CDR3 DNA reads as TGCGCCAGCAGTCATCGCACAGGGGGGAGCTACGAGCAGTACTTC. The V call is TRBV23-1, the J call TRBJ2-7; 8 nucleotides match TRBD1. TRBV23-1 is identified as an open reading frame with a role that is uncertain. V lost 3 bases, J lost 3 bases, and 7 bases stayed unmatched. This CDR3 is built from 15 residues.

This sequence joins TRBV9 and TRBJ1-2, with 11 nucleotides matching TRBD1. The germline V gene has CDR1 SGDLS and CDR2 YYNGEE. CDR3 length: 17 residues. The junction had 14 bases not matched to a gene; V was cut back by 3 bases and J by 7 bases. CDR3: CASSAGVGTGGPLGYTF. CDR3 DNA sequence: TGTGCCAGCAGCGCTGGCGTTGGGACAGGGGGTCCTCTTGGCTACACCTTC.

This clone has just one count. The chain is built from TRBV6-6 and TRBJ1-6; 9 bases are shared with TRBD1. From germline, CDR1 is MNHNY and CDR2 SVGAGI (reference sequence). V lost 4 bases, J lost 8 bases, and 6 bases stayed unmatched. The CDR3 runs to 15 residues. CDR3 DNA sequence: TGTGCCAGCAGTTCGACAGGGGGAAGAGATTCACCCCTCCACTTT. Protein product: CASSSTGGRDSPLHF.

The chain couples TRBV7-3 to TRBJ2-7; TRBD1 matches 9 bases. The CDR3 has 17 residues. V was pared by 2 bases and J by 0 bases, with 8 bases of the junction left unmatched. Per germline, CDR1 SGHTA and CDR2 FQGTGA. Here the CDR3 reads CASSLGPQGAGSYEQYF. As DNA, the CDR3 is TGTGCCAGCAGCTTAGGGCCACAGGGGGCAGGCTCCTACGAGCAGTACTTC. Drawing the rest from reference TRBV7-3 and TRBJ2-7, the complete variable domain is GAGVSQTPSNKVTEKGKYVELRCDPISGHTALYWYRQSLGQGPEFLIYFQGTGAADDSGLPNDRFFAVRPEGSVSTLKIQRTERGDSAVYLCASSLGPQGAGSYEQYFGPGTRLTVT.

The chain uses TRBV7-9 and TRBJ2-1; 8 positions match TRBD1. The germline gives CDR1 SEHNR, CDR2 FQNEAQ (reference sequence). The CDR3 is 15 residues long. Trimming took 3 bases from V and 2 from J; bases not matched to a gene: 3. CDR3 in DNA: TGTGCCAGCAGCTTCGACAGGGGAACCTACAATGAGCAGTTCTTC. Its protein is CASSFDRGTYNEQFF.

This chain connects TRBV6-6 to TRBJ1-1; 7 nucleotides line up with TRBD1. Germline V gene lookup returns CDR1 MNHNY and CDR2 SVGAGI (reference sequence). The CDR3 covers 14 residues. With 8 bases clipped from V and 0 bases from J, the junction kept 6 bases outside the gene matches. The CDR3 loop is CASGDDRVNTEAFF. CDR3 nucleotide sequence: TGTGCCAGCGGAGATGACAGGGTGAACACTGAAGCTTTCTTT.

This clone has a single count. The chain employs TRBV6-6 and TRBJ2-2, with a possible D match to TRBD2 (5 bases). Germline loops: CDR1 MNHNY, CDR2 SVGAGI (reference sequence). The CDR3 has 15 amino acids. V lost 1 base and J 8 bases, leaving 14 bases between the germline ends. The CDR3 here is CASSYLSGVVGELFF. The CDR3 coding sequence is TGTGCCAGCAGTTACTTATCCGGGGTGGTAGGGGAGCTGTTTTTT.

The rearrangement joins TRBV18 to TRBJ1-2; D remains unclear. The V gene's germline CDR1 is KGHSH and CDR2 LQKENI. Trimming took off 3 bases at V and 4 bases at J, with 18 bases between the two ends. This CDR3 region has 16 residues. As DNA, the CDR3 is TGTGCCAGCTCACCGACCACCGCCCCAGACTTCTATGGCTACACCTTC. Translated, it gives CASSPTTAPDFYGYTF. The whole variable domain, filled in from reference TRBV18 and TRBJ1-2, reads NAGVMQNPRHLVRRRGQEARLRCSPMKGHSHVYWYRQLPEEGLKFMVYLQKENIIDESGMPKERFSAEFPKEGPSILRIQQVVRGDSAAYFCASSPTTAPDFYGYTFGSGTRLTVV.

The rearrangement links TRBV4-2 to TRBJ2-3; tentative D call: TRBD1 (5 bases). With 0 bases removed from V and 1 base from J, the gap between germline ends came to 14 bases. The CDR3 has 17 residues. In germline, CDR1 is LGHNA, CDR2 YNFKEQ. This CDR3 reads CASSQEGYGRGTDTQYF. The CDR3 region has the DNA TGTGCCAGCAGCCAAGAGGGGTACGGCAGGGGCACAGATACGCAGTATTTT.

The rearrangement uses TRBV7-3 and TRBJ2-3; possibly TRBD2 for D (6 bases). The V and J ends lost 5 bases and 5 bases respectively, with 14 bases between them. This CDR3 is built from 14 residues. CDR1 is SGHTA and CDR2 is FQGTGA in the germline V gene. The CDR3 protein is CASSPRGSVDTQYF. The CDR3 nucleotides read TGTGCCAGCAGCCCTCGGGGGTCCGTAGATACGCAGTATTTT.

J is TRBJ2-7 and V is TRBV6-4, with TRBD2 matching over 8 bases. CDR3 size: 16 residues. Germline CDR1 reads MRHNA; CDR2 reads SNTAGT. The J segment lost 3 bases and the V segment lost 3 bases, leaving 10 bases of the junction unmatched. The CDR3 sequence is CASSDDPGSGVYEQYF. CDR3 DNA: TGTGCCAGCAGTGATGATCCCGGTAGCGGGGTCTACGAGCAGTACTTC.